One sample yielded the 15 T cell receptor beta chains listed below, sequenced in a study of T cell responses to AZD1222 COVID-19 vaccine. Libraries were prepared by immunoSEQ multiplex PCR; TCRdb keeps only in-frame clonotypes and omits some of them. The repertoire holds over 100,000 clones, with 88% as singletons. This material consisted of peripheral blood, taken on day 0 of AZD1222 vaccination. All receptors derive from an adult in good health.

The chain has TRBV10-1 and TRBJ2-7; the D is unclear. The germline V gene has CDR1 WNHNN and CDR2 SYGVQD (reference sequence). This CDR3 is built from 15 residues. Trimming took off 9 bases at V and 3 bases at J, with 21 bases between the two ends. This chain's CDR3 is CASHARSETYYEQYF. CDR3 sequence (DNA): TGCGCCAGTCACGCAAGGTCCGAAACATACTACGAGCAGTACTTC.

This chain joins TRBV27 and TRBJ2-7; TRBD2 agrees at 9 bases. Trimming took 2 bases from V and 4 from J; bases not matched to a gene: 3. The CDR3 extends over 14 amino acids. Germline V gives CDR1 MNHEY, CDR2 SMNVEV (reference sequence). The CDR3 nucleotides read TGTGCCAGCAGTTTAACGACTAGCGGATACGAGCAGTACTTC. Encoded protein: CASSLTTSGYEQYF.

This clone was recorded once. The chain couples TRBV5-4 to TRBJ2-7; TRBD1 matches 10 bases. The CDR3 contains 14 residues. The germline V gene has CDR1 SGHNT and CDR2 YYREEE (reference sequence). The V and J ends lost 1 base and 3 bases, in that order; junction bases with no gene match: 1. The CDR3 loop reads CASSLWDRGYEQYF. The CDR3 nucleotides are TGTGCCAGCAGCTTGTGGGACAGGGGCTACGAGCAGTACTTC.

The CDR3 is CASTLQGPYGYTF. The CDR3 DNA is TGTGCCAGCACCCTACAGGGCCCCTATGGCTACACCTTC. J is TRBJ1-2 and V is TRBV28, with D perhaps matching TRBD1 (6 bases). Germline V gives CDR1 MDHEN, CDR2 SYDVKM. Trimming cost V 7 bases and J 4 bases, with 13 bases left between them. This CDR3 has 13 amino acids.

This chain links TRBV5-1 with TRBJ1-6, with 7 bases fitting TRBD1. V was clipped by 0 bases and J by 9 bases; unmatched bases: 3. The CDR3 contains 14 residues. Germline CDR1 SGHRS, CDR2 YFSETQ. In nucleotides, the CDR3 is TGCGCCAGCAGCTTGGGACAGGGTAGTTCACCCCTCCACTTT. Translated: CASSLGQGSSPLHF.

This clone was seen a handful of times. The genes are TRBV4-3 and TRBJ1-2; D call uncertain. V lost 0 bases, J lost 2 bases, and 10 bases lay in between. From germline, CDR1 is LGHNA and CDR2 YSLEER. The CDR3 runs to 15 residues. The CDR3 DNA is TGCGCCAGCAGCCAAGATGAAGGGAAGAACTATGGCTACACCTTC. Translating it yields CASSQDEGKNYGYTF.

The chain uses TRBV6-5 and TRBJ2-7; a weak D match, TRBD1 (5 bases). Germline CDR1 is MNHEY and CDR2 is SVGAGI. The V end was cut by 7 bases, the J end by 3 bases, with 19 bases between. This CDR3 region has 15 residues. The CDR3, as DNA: TGTGCCAGCATCGCCCCCCAGGGCCCCATCTACGAGCAGTACTTC. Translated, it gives CASIAPQGPIYEQYF.

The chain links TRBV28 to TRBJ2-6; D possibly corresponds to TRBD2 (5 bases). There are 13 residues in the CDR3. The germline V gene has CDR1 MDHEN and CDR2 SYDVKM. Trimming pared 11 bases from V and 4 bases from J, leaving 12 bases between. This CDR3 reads CAGGLGGANVLTF. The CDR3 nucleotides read TGTGCCGGAGGATTGGGAGGGGCCAACGTCCTGACTTTC. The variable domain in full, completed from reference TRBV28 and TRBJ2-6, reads DVKVTQSSRYLVKRTGEKVFLECVQDMDHENMFWYRQDPGLGLRLIYFSYDVKMKEKGDIPEGYSVSREKKERFSLILESASTNQTSMYLCAGGLGGANVLTFGAGSRLTVL.

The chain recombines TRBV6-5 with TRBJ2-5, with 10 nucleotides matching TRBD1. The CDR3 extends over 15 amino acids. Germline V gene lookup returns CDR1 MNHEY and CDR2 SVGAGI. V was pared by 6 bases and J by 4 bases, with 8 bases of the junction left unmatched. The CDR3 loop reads CASRGQGRPRETQYF. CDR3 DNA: TGTGCCAGCAGGGGACAGGGGCGGCCACGAGAGACCCAGTACTTC.

The chain's CDR3 is CSASPTRESSSYNEQFF. In DNA form, the CDR3 reads TGCAGTGCTAGTCCAACGAGGGAGAGTAGCTCCTACAATGAGCAGTTCTTC. The rearrangement joins TRBV20-1 to TRBJ2-1; TRBD2 might be the D (5 bases). CDR1 is DFQATT, CDR2 SNEGSKA, per germline (reference sequence). This CDR3 has 17 residues. Between the trimmed V and J ends, which lost 3 bases and 0 bases, there was a span of 18 bases.

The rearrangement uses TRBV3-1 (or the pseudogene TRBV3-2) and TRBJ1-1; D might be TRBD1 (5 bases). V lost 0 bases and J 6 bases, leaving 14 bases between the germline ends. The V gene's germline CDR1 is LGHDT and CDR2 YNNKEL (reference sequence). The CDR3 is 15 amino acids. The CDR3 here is CASSQDIGDFAEAFF. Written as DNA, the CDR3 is TGTGCCAGCAGCCAAGATATAGGGGATTTCGCTGAAGCTTTCTTT.

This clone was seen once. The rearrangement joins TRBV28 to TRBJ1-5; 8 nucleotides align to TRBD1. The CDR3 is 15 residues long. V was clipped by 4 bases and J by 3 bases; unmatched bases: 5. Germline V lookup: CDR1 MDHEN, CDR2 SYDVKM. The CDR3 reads CASSSQGVYNQPQHF. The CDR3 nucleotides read TGTGCCAGCAGTTCACAGGGGGTCTACAATCAGCCCCAGCATTTT.

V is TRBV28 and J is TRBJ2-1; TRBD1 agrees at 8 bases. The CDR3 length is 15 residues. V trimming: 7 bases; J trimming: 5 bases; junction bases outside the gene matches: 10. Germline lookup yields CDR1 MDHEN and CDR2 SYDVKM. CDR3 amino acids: CASITGGRKNNEQFF. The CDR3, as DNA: TGTGCCAGCATCACAGGGGGTCGAAAAAACAATGAGCAGTTCTTC.

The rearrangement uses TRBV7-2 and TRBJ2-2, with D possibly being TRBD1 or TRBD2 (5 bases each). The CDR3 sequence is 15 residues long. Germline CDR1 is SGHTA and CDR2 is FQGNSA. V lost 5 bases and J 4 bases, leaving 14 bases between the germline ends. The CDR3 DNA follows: TGTGCCAGCAGCCCACAGTCGGGGCTCACCGGGGAGCTGTTTTTT. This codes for CASSPQSGLTGELFF.

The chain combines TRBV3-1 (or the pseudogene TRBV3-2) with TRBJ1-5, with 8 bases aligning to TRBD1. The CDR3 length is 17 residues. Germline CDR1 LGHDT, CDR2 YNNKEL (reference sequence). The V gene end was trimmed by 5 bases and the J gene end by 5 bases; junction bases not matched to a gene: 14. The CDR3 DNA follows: TGTGCCAGCAGCTCTTCCCTCTGGGGGACAGGAGATCAGCCCCAGCATTTT. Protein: CASSSSLWGTGDQPQHF.